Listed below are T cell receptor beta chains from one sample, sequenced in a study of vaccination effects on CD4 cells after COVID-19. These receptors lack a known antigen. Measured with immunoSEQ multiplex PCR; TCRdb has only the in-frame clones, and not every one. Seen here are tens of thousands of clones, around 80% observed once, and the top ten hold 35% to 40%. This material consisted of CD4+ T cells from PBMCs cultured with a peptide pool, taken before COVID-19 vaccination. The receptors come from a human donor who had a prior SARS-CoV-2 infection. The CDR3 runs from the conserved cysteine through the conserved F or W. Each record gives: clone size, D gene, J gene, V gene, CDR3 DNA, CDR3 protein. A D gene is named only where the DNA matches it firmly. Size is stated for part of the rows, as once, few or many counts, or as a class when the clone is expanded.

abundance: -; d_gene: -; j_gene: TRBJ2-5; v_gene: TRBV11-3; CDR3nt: TGTGCCAGCAGCTTAGCAGGGGTTGAGACCCAGTACTTC; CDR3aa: CASSLAGVETQYF
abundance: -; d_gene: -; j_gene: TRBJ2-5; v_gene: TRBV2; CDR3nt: TGTGCCAGCAGTGGGCCAGCGGGCCAAGAGACCCAGTACTTC; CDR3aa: CASSGPAGQETQYF
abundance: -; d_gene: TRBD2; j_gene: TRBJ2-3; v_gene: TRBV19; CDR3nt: TGTGCCAGTAGTATGGGGACTAGCGGTGACGATATCGATACGCAGTATTTT; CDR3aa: CASSMGTSGDDIDTQYF
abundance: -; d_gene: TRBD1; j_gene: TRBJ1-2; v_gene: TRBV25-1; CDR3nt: TGTGCCAGCAGGTCGACAGGGGACTATGGCTACACCTTC; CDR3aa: CASRSTGDYGYTF
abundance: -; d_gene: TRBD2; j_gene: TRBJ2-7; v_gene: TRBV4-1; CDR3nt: TGCGCCAGCAGCCAAGTGGCCAGCGGGGGTTTGGGCTACGAGCAGTACTTC; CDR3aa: CASSQVASGGLGYEQYF
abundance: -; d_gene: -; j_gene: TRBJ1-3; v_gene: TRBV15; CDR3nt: TGTGCCACCAGCCGCTGGGCCCTGGGCACCATATATTTT; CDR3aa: CATSRWALGTIYF
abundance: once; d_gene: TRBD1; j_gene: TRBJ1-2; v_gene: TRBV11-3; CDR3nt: TGTGCCAGCAGCTTACCGGCGGGACAGGGCTTCGACGGCTACACCTTC; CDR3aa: CASSLPAGQGFDGYTF
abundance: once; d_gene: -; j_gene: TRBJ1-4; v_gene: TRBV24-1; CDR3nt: TGTGCCACCAGTCATTCGGGTGCTAATGAAAAACTGTTTTTT; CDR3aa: CATSHSGANEKLFF
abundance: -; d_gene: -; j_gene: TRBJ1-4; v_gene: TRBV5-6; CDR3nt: TGTGCCAGCAGCTTGGAGGCAGGTAATGAAAAACTGTTTTTT; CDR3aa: CASSLEAGNEKLFF
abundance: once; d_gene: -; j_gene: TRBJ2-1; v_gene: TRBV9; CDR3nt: TGTGCCAGCAGCGTAGGAAGTTCCTACAATGAGCAGTTCTTC; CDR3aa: CASSVGSSYNEQFF
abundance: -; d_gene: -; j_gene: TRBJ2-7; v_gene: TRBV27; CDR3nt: TGTGCCAGCAGTGGATCGGTGGACAACTCCTACGAGCAGTACTTC; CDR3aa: CASSGSVDNSYEQYF